This TCR beta chain was identified during a study of T cells in Graves' hyperthyroidism and ophthalmopathy (dated by TCRdb to the late 2010s). Broadly, across the study: Peripheral blood samples were taken at initial diagnosis, before any treatment was given. Thyroid tissue and blood T-cell repertoires from more than 5 Graves' hyperthyroidism patients were also compared in the study. The approximately 100 discovery patients were divided at random into training and test sets in a 7:3 ratio. Prospective prediction of ophthalmopathy was tested in an independent validation cohort consisting of 18 to 20 hyperthyroidism patients and around 17 patients who later progressed to ophthalmopathy. The paper describes TCR Vbeta CDR3 sequencing of about 140 peripheral blood samples, made up of some 42 ophthalmopathy patients, roughly 80 hyperthyroidism patients and 17 progressor patients. After sampling, hyperthyroidism patients received methimazole starting at 30 mg daily, and ophthalmopathy patients received high-dose intravenous methylprednisolone. To identify TCR V-J signatures that set the groups apart, the researchers used a discovery cohort of 100 patients, made up of around 40 with Graves' ophthalmopathy and approximately 57 with stable Graves' hyperthyroidism.

The TCR beta CDR3 regions were amplified from the RNA transcripts. The TCR CDR3 was subjected to a first round of RT-PCR using the HTBI primer set and the Qiagen OneStep RT-PCR kit. The libraries were constructed in a second round of multiplex PCR and then size-selected and purified. Libraries were sequenced paired-end with 100 bp reads on an Illumina HiSeq2000. The study's processing was this. SOAPnuke was used to process the raw data, throwing out any read that contained adapters or uncalled bases, had a mean Phred below 15, or lacked an exact constant-primer or identifier match. COPE v1.2.5 was used to merge the high-quality paired reads, and each unique nucleotide sequence was defined as a clonotype. MiTCR v1.1 was used to align the clonotypes against IMGT TRBV, TRBD and TRBJ reference segments. The analysis was restricted to V-J combinations with a frequency above 0.0001, which together covered over 99% of the repertoires. The TCS score was defined as the ratio of F50 (clonal expansion) to E x V (chaos), calculated using BLOSUM62-based TCRdist between CDR3 peptides within each V-J. Welch's t-statistics and random forest reduced roughly 500 V-J features to under 15, which were used in a naive Bayes classifier (R e1071). The similarity between thyroid and blood repertoires was quantified using the Morisita-Horn index. TCRdb trimmed public reads at Q25 via fastp, called clones via MiXCR and kept in-frame beta chains. Merged by CDR3 protein, the rows form single entries marked with the most common genes and DNA. TCRdb, not the original authors, processed these V and J calls. The sample has 750,000 to 900,000 distinct CDR3 sequences on record, about two fifths of them singletons. The ten largest clones represent 7.5% to 9.5% of the sample.

Only a few counts were recorded for this clonotype. It lacks a known antigen. No base quality information exists; no much larger clone differs at one position. The CDR3 goes from the cysteine to the phenylalanine over 15 residues. CDR3 DNA only is kept here, 45 bases in frame from base 1. At the junction V is shortened by 6 bases and J by 0 bases, with 14 bases in between. The investigation overall reported the following: No statistical method was used to set the sample size in advance, and investigators knew the group allocation. Blood samples also contained most of the expanded thyroid clonotypes (frequency above 0.001), which suggests that blood repertoires may reflect thyroid immune responses. During validation, the model predicted progression to ophthalmopathy a median of roughly 7.1 months ahead of onset, with around 71% sensitivity and less than 85% specificity. A model built on a 13 V-J signature distinguished ophthalmopathy from stable hyperthyroidism, reaching about 88% sensitivity and approximately 81% specificity in cross-validation and 80%/75% in testing.

Stable Graves' hyperthyroidism was defined as no progression to ophthalmopathy during 18 months of follow-up. Hyperthyroidism patients were newly diagnosed, with disease duration under 2 months, and aged 18 to 65 years. Any patient with an uncontrolled infection, another autoimmune disease, pregnancy or lactation was excluded. Diagnoses relied on clinical symptoms, serum thyroxine and TRAb, thyroid ultrasound and orbital computed tomography. PBMCs were separated from roughly 9.3 ml of fresh peripheral blood using Ficoll-Paque density gradient centrifugation. Total RNA was extracted using Trizol reagent, and RNA quality was assessed on an Agilent 2100 Bioanalyzer.

The receptor chain draws on TRBV12-3 or TRBV12-4 and TRBJ1-1; a weak D assignment points to TRBD1 (5 bases agree). Sequencing used blood. This clonotype was sampled from a man aged 18 to 30 with Graves' hyperthyroidism. In nucleotides, the sequence is TGTGCCAGCAGGGGCGGAGGCAGGGTGAACACTGAAGCTTTCTTT. It translates to CASRGGGRVNTEAFF.